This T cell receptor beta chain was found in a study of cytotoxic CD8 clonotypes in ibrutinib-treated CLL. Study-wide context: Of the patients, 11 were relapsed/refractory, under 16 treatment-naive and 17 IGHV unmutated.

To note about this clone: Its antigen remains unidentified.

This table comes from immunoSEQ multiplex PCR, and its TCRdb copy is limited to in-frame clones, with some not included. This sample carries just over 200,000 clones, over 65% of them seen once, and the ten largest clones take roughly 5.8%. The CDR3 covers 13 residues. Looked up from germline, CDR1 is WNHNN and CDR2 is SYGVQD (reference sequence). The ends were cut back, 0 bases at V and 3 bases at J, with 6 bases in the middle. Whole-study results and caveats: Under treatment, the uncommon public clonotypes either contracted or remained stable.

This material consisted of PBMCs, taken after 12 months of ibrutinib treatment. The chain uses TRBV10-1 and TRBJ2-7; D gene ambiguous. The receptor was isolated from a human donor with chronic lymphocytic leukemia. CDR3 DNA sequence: TGCGCCAGCAGTGAGTCCGGCGACTACGAGCAGTACTTC. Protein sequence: CASSESGDYEQYF.